The clone carrying this TCR beta chain was found a few times. Its specificity is unknown. This CDR3 has 14 residues. Next came a second PCR, run for about 7 to 12 cycles, which used a sample-barcoded 5' primer along with a J-beta primer mix. TCRdb reprocessed the 5' RACE reads with MiXCR, giving one entry per CDR3 protein. This sample yields some 760,000 distinct CDR3 sequences, of which 25% are seen a single time; roughly a tenth belongs to the top ten. The donors, all healthy, were Caucasians living in Russia, aged roughly 6 to 100. The data originate from a study of blood T cells in healthy people across ages. Notes on the study in general: In older individuals, TCR beta diversity per million T cells was lower, falling roughly linearly with age. Strong correlation was found linking TCR beta diversity to naive T cell percentage.

The same data also contributed to another study, on T cells of mothers and their children.

The TCR was taken from a boy aged 5 to 17 in good health. Material for sequencing was blood. The chain couples TRBV12-3 or TRBV12-4 to TRBJ2-5; D gene uncertain. The J call may be wrong; the DNA end is better matched by TRBJ2-7. The CDR3 DNA reads TGTGCCAGCAGTTTATGGCTAGAGGACTACGAGCAGTACTTC. Translating it yields CASSLWLEDYEQYF.